The T cell receptor beta chain under discussion was sequenced for a study of shared clonotypes between healthy human individuals. Study-level findings and limits: Non-shared clonotypes showed lower generation probabilities than clonotypes common to all four donors.

In the case of this clone: The antigen remains unidentified.

The ends were cut back, 1 base at V and 2 bases at J, with 9 bases in the middle. The germline V gene encodes CDR1 SGHDN and CDR2 FVKESK. The CDR3 is 14 amino acids. CD4+ cells were split into CD45RA+ naive and CD45RA-negative memory subsets. The method was immunoSEQ multiplex PCR; TCRdb's version includes in-frame clones alone and lacks a portion of them. This sample has a few million clones, with just over 90% found just once. V and J are TRBV14 and TRBJ2-7; D ambiguous. The sample comprised naive CD4+ T cells sorted from blood. Subset in this sample: CD45RA+ positively selected. The sequence derives from a man between 18 and 35 years old in good health. The CDR3 nucleotides read TGTGCCAGCAGCCAAGTGGTGGGCACCTACGAGCAGTACTTC. It codes for CASSQVVGTYEQYF.